Shown below are 23 T cell receptor beta chains from a single sample sequenced in a study of T cells in Graves' hyperthyroidism and ophthalmopathy. The CDR3 regions of TCR beta were amplified from RNA transcripts. The study used the HTBI primer set for a first-round RT-PCR of the TCR CDR3. TCRdb re-analysed the multiplex PCR reads in MiXCR, keeping a single row per CDR3 protein. The sample comprises more than 500,000 distinct CDR3 sequences, around 15% of which are singletons, and around 4% rests with the top ten. Sequenced input: blood. These receptors were collected from a woman aged 30 to 39 with Graves' hyperthyroidism.

This clonotype was observed a handful of times. The V call is TRBV11-1, the J call TRBJ1-4, with D tentatively TRBD1 (6 bases). The germline CDR1 and CDR2 sequences are SGHAT and FQDESV (reference sequence). The CDR3 totals 15 residues. V was clipped by 1 base and J by 5 bases, with 11 bases between them. In nucleotides, the CDR3 is TGTGCCAGCAGCTTAGAAGGACAGACAAATGAAAAACTGTTTTTT. This codes for CASSLEGQTNEKLFF.

This clonotype was seen only a few times. The gene calls are TRBV6-1 and TRBJ2-7; TRBD1 matches 8 bases. Unmatched junction bases numbered 7, after V lost 2 bases and J lost 4 bases. Looked up from germline, CDR1 is MNHNS and CDR2 is SASEGT. The CDR3 spans 15 residues. CDR3 amino acids: CASSERQGMEYEQYF. The CDR3 DNA is TGTGCCAGCAGTGAACGACAGGGGATGGAATACGAGCAGTACTTC.

This clonotype was counted ten times or more. The CDR3 coding sequence is TGTGCCAGCAGCCTCTCAGCACACAGGGGCTCCTACGAGCAGTACTTC. It yields the protein CASSLSAHRGSYEQYF. The rearrangement links TRBV7-8 to TRBJ2-7, with 7 positions matching TRBD1. The germline V gene encodes CDR1 SGHVS and CDR2 FQNEAQ. V lost 5 bases, J lost 0 bases, and 10 bases stayed unmatched. The length of the CDR3 is 16 residues.

On this clonotype: The junction shows a germline mismatch at one end, possibly a read error. The chain employs TRBV7-7 and TRBJ2-1, with TRBD2 as a possible D gene (5 bases). Germline values: CDR1 SSHAT, CDR2 FNYEAQ (reference sequence). CDR3 length equals 17 residues. The CDR3 spells CASSLAQGWISYNEQFF. The CDR3, as DNA: TGTGCTAGCAGCTTAGCGCAAGGGTGGATTTCCTACAATGAGCAGTTCTTC.

Ten or more counts support this clonotype. The chain uses TRBV13 and TRBJ1-1, with D hard to call. Germline V gives CDR1 PRHDT, CDR2 FYEKMQ (reference sequence). CDR3 length: 14 residues. V was clipped by 3 bases and J by 0 bases, with 8 bases between them. Here the CDR3 reads CASSFFRLNTEAFF. The CDR3 region has the DNA TGTGCCAGCAGCTTTTTTAGGTTGAACACTGAAGCTTTCTTT.

The chain is built from TRBV28 and TRBJ2-4; D is unclear. Germline assignment: CDR1 MDHEN and CDR2 SYDVKM. The V gene lost 3 bases and the J gene lost 0 bases, with 12 bases spanning the gap. The length of the CDR3 is 16 residues. CDR3 amino acids: CASSLGIRIAKNIQYF. CDR3 nucleotide sequence: TGTGCCAGCAGTTTGGGTATTCGGATAGCCAAAAACATTCAGTACTTC.

This clonotype was seen a few times. The V gene is TRBV5-6, the J gene TRBJ2-2; D ambiguous. Germline V gives CDR1 SGHDT, CDR2 YYEEEE. The V end lost 1 base, the J end lost 3 bases, and 10 bases lay between the germline ends. The CDR3 runs to 15 residues. CDR3: CASSLRLEYTGELFF. The CDR3 DNA follows: TGTGCCAGCAGCTTGAGGCTAGAGTACACCGGGGAGCTGTTTTTT. The variable domain in full, with the rest retrieved from reference TRBV5-6 and TRBJ2-2, is DAGVTQSPTHLIKTRGQQVTLRCSPKSGHDTVSWYQQALGQGPQFIFQYYEEEERQRGNFPDRFSGHQFPNYSSELNVNALLLGDSALYLCASSLRLEYTGELFFGEGSRLTVL.

The rearrangement links TRBV7-3 to TRBJ2-1; 9 bases match TRBD2. The CDR3 covers 15 residues. CDR1 and CDR2 from the germline V gene are SGHTA and FQGTGA. V was pared by 0 bases and J by 9 bases, with 6 bases of the junction left unmatched. This chain's CDR3 is CASSLTLAGLGEQFF. The CDR3 DNA reads TGTGCCAGCAGCTTAACCCTAGCGGGACTGGGTGAGCAGTTCTTC.

In its sample, this clonotype was seen many times. The chain couples TRBV20-1 to TRBJ1-5; D remains unclear. This CDR3 contains 14 residues. V lost 0 bases to trimming and J lost 5 bases, with 11 bases between them. Germline CDR1 DFQATT, CDR2 SNEGSKA (reference sequence). CDR3 protein: CSARDPKADQPQHF. In DNA form, the CDR3 reads TGCAGTGCTAGAGATCCTAAGGCGGATCAGCCCCAGCATTTT.

This clonotype was detected many times. The chain employs TRBV30 and TRBJ2-7, with 9 positions matching TRBD2. Germline V CDR1 and CDR2: GTSNPN, SVGIG (reference sequence). The V and J ends lost 5 bases and 4 bases, in that order; junction bases with no gene match: 15. The CDR3 is 16 residues long. The CDR3 bases are TGTGCCTGGGGGAGCGATATGGCGGGGGGGGGATACGAGCAGTACTTC. This sequence encodes CAWGSDMAGGGYEQYF.

As for this clonotype: Mismatch with germline at one junction end may stem from a read error. This CDR3 reads CAISGTGNQPQHF. CDR3 DNA sequence: TGTGCCATCAGTGGGACGGGCAATCAGCCCCAGCATTTT. J is TRBJ1-5 and V is TRBV6-1; TRBD1 might be the D (5 bases). CDR3 length: 13 residues. Germline V CDR1 and CDR2: MNHNS, SASEGT.

This clonotype was seen a handful of times. The gene calls are TRBV5-5 and TRBJ2-1; the match to TRBD2 covers 9 bases. The CDR3 extends over 14 amino acids. Germline values: CDR1 SGHKS, CDR2 YYEKEE (reference sequence). V was pared by 3 bases and J by 4 bases, with 2 bases of the junction left unmatched. The DNA for the CDR3 is TGTGCCAGCAGCTCTAGCGGGATTTACAATGAGCAGTTCTTC. Its translation: CASSSSGIYNEQFF.

Comments on this clonotype: A read error is possible here, since a much larger clone lies one base away. The chain recombines TRBV11-1 with TRBJ2-3, with D unresolved. Germline V lookup: CDR1 SGHAT, CDR2 FQDESV (reference sequence). Trimming removed 8 bases at V and 0 bases at J, with 12 bases between. The CDR3 runs 14 residues. The CDR3 loop reads CASGQRRSTDTQYF. CDR3 sequence (DNA): TGTGCCAGCGGCCAACGACGGAGCACAGATACGCAGTATTTT.

This clonotype was recorded a few times. The chain couples TRBV14 to TRBJ1-2, with D maybe TRBD1 (5 bases). The CDR3 has 13 residues. Germline lookup yields CDR1 SGHDN and CDR2 FVKESK. Trimming took off 4 bases at V and 4 bases at J, with 10 bases between the two ends. The CDR3 spells CASSPGLTYGYTF. The CDR3 bases are TGTGCCAGCAGCCCGGGACTGACCTATGGCTACACCTTC.

This clonotype was seen many times. V gene TRBV11-2 combines with J gene TRBJ2-7; 8 bases are shared with TRBD2. CDR3 size: 14 residues. Germline CDR1 is SGHAT and CDR2 is FQNNGV. Trimming removed 2 bases from V and 4 bases from J; junction bases left unmatched: 4. CDR3 sequence reads: CASSLYGGEYEQYF. The CDR3 coding sequence is TGTGCCAGCAGCTTATACGGGGGGGAATACGAGCAGTACTTC.

This clonotype was counted ten times or more. The chain links TRBV6-1 to TRBJ1-2; D is possibly TRBD1 (6 bases). Trimming left V 5 bases short and J 7 bases short, with 26 bases between. Germline CDR1 and CDR2: MNHNS and SASEGT. This CDR3 is built from 17 residues. The DNA for the CDR3 is TGTGCCAGCAGTTACAGGGCGGGGCCCTCGGGCTCGTCTGGCTACACCTTC. Translation gives CASSYRAGPSGSSGYTF.

This clonotype has a count of ten or more. The V and J genes are TRBV3-1 and TRBJ2-3; 7 bases match TRBD1. The J segment lost 9 bases and the V segment lost 4 bases, leaving 7 bases of the junction unmatched. The CDR3 contains 13 residues. Germline V gene lookup returns CDR1 LGHDT and CDR2 YNNKEL (reference sequence). The CDR3 DNA is TGTGCCAGCAGCCGTCTGAGACAGGGAACGCAGTATTTT. Translation gives CASSRLRQGTQYF.

In its sample, this clonotype was seen a few times. This chain connects TRBV5-5 to TRBJ2-1; 8 bases fit TRBD2. After removal of 4 bases from V and 1 base from J, the junction contained 7 bases not matched to a gene. The CDR3 spans 16 residues. The germline V gene has CDR1 SGHKS and CDR2 YYEKEE (reference sequence). CDR3 in DNA: TGTGCCAGCAGCCCGAGGACTAGCCAATCCTACAATGAGCAGTTCTTC. This translates into CASSPRTSQSYNEQFF.

This clonotype was recorded many times. This chain links TRBV3-1 with TRBJ2-7; maybe TRBD2 (6 bases). The germline CDR1 and CDR2 sequences are LGHDT and YNNKEL (reference sequence). V was clipped by 6 bases and J by 3 bases, with 15 bases between them. This CDR3 comprises 14 residues. CDR3 residues: CASSSWTTDYEQYF. CDR3 coding DNA: TGTGCCAGCAGTAGCTGGACTACAGACTACGAGCAGTACTTC.

This clonotype turned up a few times. This clone may be a read error of a much larger clone one base away. The DNA is left out, because the CDR3 cannot be placed on it with certainty; the CDR3 is given as TCRdb lists it. This rearrangement joins TRBV20-1 to TRBJ2-1; the D call TRBD1 from the table was never checked on the DNA. Including both end residues, the CDR3 is 16 amino acids long. Germline CDR1 and CDR2: DFQATT and SNEGSKA (reference sequence). CDR3 loop: CSARGVGTGSYNELFF.

In its sample, this clonotype was seen a few times. The chain's CDR3 is CASSQDPSGSTADTQYF. The CDR3 DNA follows: TGTGCCAGCAGCCAAGATCCTAGCGGGAGTACCGCAGATACGCAGTATTTT. The chain has TRBV3-1 and TRBJ2-3; TRBD2 matches 10 bases. V dropped 0 bases and J dropped 4; count of bases not matched to a gene: 7. Germline V gene data show CDR1 as LGHDT and CDR2 as YNNKEL (reference sequence). This CDR3 spans 17 amino acids.

Details on this clonotype: This is likely a read error, given that the CDR3 carries no conserved phenylalanine or tryptophan at its end. The V and J genes are TRBV20-1 and TRBJ2-2; 8 bases fit TRBD2. CDR1 is DFQATT and CDR2 is SNEGSKA in the germline V gene (reference sequence). The CDR3 has 16 amino acids. The junction had 5 bases not matched to a gene; V was cut back by 0 bases and J by 2 bases. CDR3 sequence reads: CSARDLAGGNTGELFL. The DNA of the CDR3 is TGCAGTGCTAGAGATCTCGCGGGAGGTAACACCGGGGAGCTGTTTCTT.

This clonotype has a count of ten or more. The rearrangement joins TRBV5-1 to TRBJ1-2; 9 bases are a match to TRBD1. The V segment lost 4 bases and the J segment 6 bases; nucleotides outside the gene matches: 10. The CDR3 is 15 residues long. Per the germline V gene, CDR1 is SGHRS and CDR2 is YFSETQ. The CDR3 bases are TGCGCCAGCAGCCCCGTTAACAGGGGGCAGGATGGCTACACCTTC. It translates to CASSPVNRGQDGYTF.